The rows below give T cell receptor beta chains drawn from one sample of a study of T cells expressing NK-cell markers. TCRdb reprocessed the 5' RACE reads, keeping one entry per CDR3 protein, no DNA. The sample table includes about 460,000 distinct CDR3 sequences. Sequenced material: blood T cells: a sorted CD56 or NKG2C T cell subset, CD4+ or CD8+ T cells, or bulk PBMC T cells (not recorded which). The receptors shown here come from a woman between 45 and 65 years old in good health. Each CDR3 is given with its conserved first and last residue.

j_gene | v_gene | CDR3aa
TRBJ2-1 | TRBV7-2 | CASSSIMTSGSRDEQFF
TRBJ1-2 | TRBV29-1 | CSVEDSSYGYTF
TRBJ2-1 | TRBV10-3 | CAINREGVNEQFF
TRBJ1-6 | TRBV6-5 | CASRISGAPNSPLHF
TRBJ2-2 | TRBV24-1 | CATSDFKSRGDFGTGELFF
TRBJ2-3 | TRBV20-1 | CSAGTGASTDTQYF
TRBJ2-3 | TRBV3-1 | CASSQRAGVADTQYF
TRBJ2-1 | TRBV4-1 | CASSLPLGELINEQFF
TRBJ2-5 | TRBV14 | CASSQDQFSLRWTQGLEETQYF
TRBJ2-1 | TRBV4-1 | CASSQRSIRSSYNEQFF
TRBJ2-5 | TRBV11-1 | CASSLRRLETQYF
TRBJ2-3 | TRBV7-8 | CASSLSWSTDTQYF
TRBJ2-3 | TRBV9 | CASSVGRGGRALTTDTQYF
TRBJ2-2 | TRBV24-1 | CATSDPREPNTGELFF
TRBJ1-1 | TRBV3-1 | CASSQRPRNTEAFF
TRBJ2-5 | TRBV6-1 | CASSEATRREETQYF
TRBJ1-1 | TRBV24-1 | CATSDHRGRDTEAFF
TRBJ1-2 | TRBV7-9 | CASSPGTERSGYTF
TRBJ2-5 | TRBV2 | CASSGSPVGIREETQYF
TRBJ2-7 | TRBV10-3 | CAISSLATGVVEQYF
TRBJ2-5 | TRBV27 | CASSRTGEETQYF
TRBJ2-4 | TRBV9 | CASSVEPGGKNIQYF
TRBJ2-5 | TRBV9 | CASSVNSAQETQYF
TRBJ1-1 | TRBV11-3 | CASSLSPGQVAFF
TRBJ2-1 | TRBV20-1 | CSARDQGTSGTSYNEQFF
TRBJ2-1 | TRBV12-3/TRBV12-4 | CASSFDANNEQFF
TRBJ2-5 | TRBV20-1 | CSARGYGQETQYF
TRBJ2-3 | TRBV5-1 | CASSGISGSASTDTQYF
TRBJ2-1 | TRBV12-3/TRBV12-4 | CASNSRAPSDGEQFF
TRBJ2-3 | TRBV25-1 | CASREGYSGGDTQYF
TRBJ2-4 | TRBV18 | CASSPPKRRGAKNIQYF
TRBJ2-1 | TRBV28 | CASSPLALTYNEQFF
TRBJ1-4 | TRBV20-1 | CSAHEQGYNEKLFF
TRBJ2-2 | TRBV5-1 | CASSLVSADTGELFF
TRBJ1-3 | TRBV20-1 | CSALRGTGNTIYF
TRBJ2-1 | TRBV20-1 | CSASRAGVGGEQFF
TRBJ2-1 | TRBV20-1 | CSARAGREVYNEQFF
TRBJ2-3 | TRBV12-3/TRBV12-4 | CASSLARMRDRVRGDTQYF
TRBJ2-1 | TRBV3-1 | CASSQPGLGMRQFF
TRBJ2-3 | TRBV2 | CASSDASESDTQYF
TRBJ1-1 | TRBV3-1 | CASSQLDRKTEAFF
TRBJ2-5 | TRBV6-1 | CASSDPWGTQYF
TRBJ1-2 | TRBV4-1 | CASSQGGSGFYGYTF
TRBJ2-7 | TRBV6-6 | CASSYSSYEQYF
TRBJ2-7 | TRBV12-3/TRBV12-4 | CASRYSLGAYEQYF
TRBJ2-1 | TRBV24-1 | CATSDKQLAGGSNEQFF
TRBJ2-5 | TRBV2 | CASSAGLAGVETQYF
TRBJ2-3 | TRBV20-1 | CSARDGGLGTDTQYF
TRBJ2-3 | TRBV6-5 | CASSRDSGTQYF
TRBJ2-1 | TRBV5-5 | CASSFLIAGGPWNEQFF
TRBJ2-7 | TRBV25-1 | CASSPLEEQYF
TRBJ1-4 | TRBV12-3/TRBV12-4 | CASSFGARGEKLFF
TRBJ2-1 | TRBV7-9 | CASFALGRTWNEQFF
TRBJ2-1 | TRBV10-1 | CASSKDRALNEQFF
TRBJ2-3 | TRBV29-1 | CSVATVRTDTQYF